The text below deals with one T cell receptor (beta chain). Its matching antigen is unknown. This sample was included in a study of graft-versus-host responses after intestinal transplantation. Profiled with immunoSEQ multiplex PCR; TCRdb holds only in-frame clones, not every one. The table shows tens of thousands of clones, with 84% occurring only once. The length of the CDR3 is 15 residues. Germline loops: CDR1 SEHNR, CDR2 FQNEAQ (reference sequence). Deletions cut 5 bases from V and 5 bases from J, with 18 bases between. The chain carries TRBV7-9 and TRBJ2-5; weak D call: TRBD2 (5 bases). The starting material was unstimulated CD4+ T cells sorted from spleen or lymph node cells, obtained before transplant. The sequence derives from a human donor who was the organ donor for an intestinal transplant. As DNA, the CDR3 is TGTGCCAGCAGCAACCTCCGCGGGCAGCTGGAGACCCAGTACTTC. It yields the protein CASSNLRGQLETQYF. Variable domain in full (rest from reference TRBV7-9 and TRBJ2-5): DTGVSQNPRHKITKRGQNVTFRCDPISEHNRLYWYRQTLGQGPEFLTYFQNEAQLEKSRLLSDRFSAERPKGSFSTLEIQRTEQGDSAMYLCASSNLRGQLETQYFGPGTRLLVL.